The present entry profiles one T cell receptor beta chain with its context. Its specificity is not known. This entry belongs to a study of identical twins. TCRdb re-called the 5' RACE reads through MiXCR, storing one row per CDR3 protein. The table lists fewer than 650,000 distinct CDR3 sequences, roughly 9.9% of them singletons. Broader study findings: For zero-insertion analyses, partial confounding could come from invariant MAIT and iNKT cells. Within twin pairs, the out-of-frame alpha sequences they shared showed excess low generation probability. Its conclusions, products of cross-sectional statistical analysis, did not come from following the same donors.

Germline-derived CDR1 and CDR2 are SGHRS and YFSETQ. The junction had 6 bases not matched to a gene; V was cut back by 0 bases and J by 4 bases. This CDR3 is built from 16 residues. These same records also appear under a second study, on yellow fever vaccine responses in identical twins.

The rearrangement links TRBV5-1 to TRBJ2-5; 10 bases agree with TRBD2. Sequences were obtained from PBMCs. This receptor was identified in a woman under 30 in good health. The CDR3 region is CASSLGSSGSRETQYF. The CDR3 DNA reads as TGCGCCAGCAGCTTGGGTTCTAGCGGGAGCCGAGAGACCCAGTACTTC.